Listed below are T cell receptor beta chains from one sample, sequenced in a study of chemoradiotherapy in HPV16-positive cancers. Clones were read by immunoSEQ multiplex PCR, and TCRdb kept only the in-frame ones, dropping some. The sample comprises approximately 4,900 clones, more than 95% of which are singletons, and about 3% rests with the top ten. The material was tumor tissue, obtained from a patient who underwent chemoradiotherapy. These receptors all come from a human donor with HPV-associated anogenital cancer. Each CDR3 is given with its conserved first and last residue. D genes are given only for firm matches. Not all rows give a size; the values are once, few, many and, for expanded clones, a class.

>17|TRBJ2-2|TRBV15|-|-
CATSRIRDGTNTGELFF
TGTGCCACCAGCAGAATCCGGGACGGAACGAACACCGGGGAGCTGTTTTTT
>12|TRBJ1-2|TRBV29-1|-|-
CSVVTDNYGYTF
TGCAGCGTGGTGACAGACAACTATGGCTACACCTTC
>17|TRBJ1-3|TRBV15|-|-
CATSRDASTGSGNTIYF
TGTGCCACCAGCAGAGATGCGAGTACAGGGTCTGGAAACACCATATATTTT
>13|TRBJ1-2|TRBV11-3|-|-
CASSLVGSRGYTF
TGTGCCAGCAGCTTAGTAGGTAGCCGTGGCTACACCTTC
>14|TRBJ2-5|TRBV5-1|-|-
CASRSVAPQETQYF
TGCGCCAGCAGGTCGGTAGCCCCACAAGAGACCCAGTACTTC
>13|TRBJ2-5|TRBV30|-|-
CAWSVRVRETQYF
TGTGCCTGGAGTGTACGTGTCCGAGAGACCCAGTACTTC
>14|TRBJ2-1|TRBV7-6|-|-
CASSLGLGGNEQFF
TGTGCCAGCAGCTTAGGGCTAGGAGGTAATGAGCAGTTCTTC
>14|TRBJ1-4|TRBV30|-|-
CASTRGGANEKLFF
TGTGCCTCTACGCGCGGGGGGGCAAATGAAAAACTGTTTTTT
>15|TRBJ2-1|TRBV30|once|TRBD2
CAWSVPSGGSDEQFF
TGTGCCTGGAGTGTACCTAGCGGAGGGTCCGATGAGCAGTTCTTC
>11|TRBJ1-2|TRBV20-1|-|-
CSAYSGHGYTF
TGCAGTGCTTACTCGGGTCATGGCTACACCTTC
>16|TRBJ1-6|TRBV7-2|-|-
CASSFNTGLDNSPLHF
TGTGCCAGCAGCTTTAATACAGGGTTAGATAATTCACCCCTCCACTTT
>15|TRBJ2-6|TRBV6-1|-|TRBD1
CAAGQGNSGANVLTF
TGTGCCGCCGGACAGGGAAACTCTGGGGCCAACGTCCTGACTTTC
>14|TRBJ2-2|TRBV2|-|-
CASNIHRTTGELFF
TGTGCCAGCAACATACACCGAACTACCGGGGAGCTGTTTTTT
>15|TRBJ1-5|TRBV6-5|-|TRBD1
CASSYSGTGDQPQHF
TGTGCCAGCAGTTACTCTGGGACAGGGGATCAGCCCCAGCATTTT
>15|TRBJ2-5|TRBV2|-|TRBD2
CASRGLAGKGETQYF
TGTGCCAGCAGGGGACTAGCGGGAAAGGGGGAGACCCAGTACTTC
>8|TRBJ1-1|TRBV21-1|-|-
CASREAFF
TGTGCCAGCAGAGAAGCTTTCTTT
>14|TRBJ2-3|TRBV30|-|TRBD2
CAWSTSGRGDTQYF
TGTGCCTGGAGTACTAGCGGGAGAGGAGATACGCAGTATTTT
>14|TRBJ2-5|TRBV19|-|TRBD2
CASSRSGSWETQYF
TGTGCCAGTAGTCGTAGCGGGAGTTGGGAGACCCAGTACTTC
>16|TRBJ2-7|TRBV4-1|few|-
CASSQASSDPPYEQYF
TGCGCCAGCAGCCAAGCCTCTTCCGACCCCCCCTACGAGCAGTACTTC
>13|TRBJ2-2|TRBV2|-|-
CASSETTTGELFF
TGTGCCAGCAGTGAGACAACCACCGGGGAGCTGTTTTTT
>18|TRBJ2-1|TRBV7-9|-|-
CASSLPAGTSSSYNEQFF
TGTGCCAGCAGCTTACCAGCGGGCACATCATCGTCCTACAATGAGCAGTTCTTC
>15|TRBJ2-1|TRBV11-2|-|-
CASSLAGAGTGEQFF
TGTGCCAGCAGCTTAGCGGGGGCCGGAACCGGTGAGCAGTTCTTC
>14|TRBJ2-1|TRBV15|-|-
CATSILGRVGEQFF
TGTGCCACCAGCATCTTAGGACGAGTGGGTGAGCAGTTCTTC
>10|TRBJ2-5|TRBV20-1|-|-
CSANQETQYF
TGCAGTGCCAACCAAGAGACCCAGTACTTC
>13|TRBJ1-2|TRBV6-1|-|-
CASRTGDPYGYTF
TGTGCCAGCAGGACAGGTGACCCCTATGGCTACACCTTC
>13|TRBJ1-2|TRBV27|-|TRBD1
CASSRTGGAGYTF
TGTGCCAGCAGTCGAACAGGGGGAGCTGGCTACACCTTC
>13|TRBJ2-2|TRBV29-1|once|-
CSVVSVRTGELFF
TGCAGCGTTGTTAGTGTCAGGACCGGGGAGCTGTTTTTT
>14|TRBJ2-1|TRBV9|-|-
CASSVAGAGNEQFF
TGTGCCAGCAGCGTAGCGGGAGCGGGCAATGAGCAGTTCTTC
>15|TRBJ2-5|TRBV29-1|-|-
CSVEGPAGSVETQYF
TGCAGCGTTGAAGGCCCGGCAGGGTCGGTGGAGACCCAGTACTTC
>14|TRBJ2-7|TRBV7-3|once|-
CASSLGGTPYEQYF
TGTGCCAGCAGCTTGGGCGGGACACCCTACGAGCAGTACTTC
>17|TRBJ2-1|TRBV5-1|-|TRBD2
CASSGGLGLAIFNEQFF
TGCGCCAGCAGCGGAGGACTAGGACTCGCCATCTTCAATGAGCAGTTCTTC
>11|TRBJ1-5|TRBV6-1|-|-
CASSENAPQHF
TGTGCCAGCAGTGAAAACGCGCCCCAGCATTTT
>16|TRBJ2-4|TRBV25-1|-|-
CASILSVRQRGNIQYF
TGTGCCAGCATTCTTAGTGTCCGACAGCGCGGGAACATTCAGTACTTC
>11|TRBJ1-1|TRBV19|-|-
CASSIGTEAFF
TGTGCCAGTAGTATCGGCACTGAAGCTTTCTTT
>14|TRBJ2-7|TRBV11-2|-|-
CASSRRGGAGEQYF
TGTGCCAGCAGCCGACGAGGGGGGGCGGGTGAGCAGTACTTC
>14|TRBJ2-3|TRBV7-2|-|-
CASSLVGRTDTQYF
TGTGCCAGCAGCTTAGTAGGGAGGACAGATACGCAGTATTTT
>18|TRBJ2-5|TRBV2|once|TRBD2
CASSDSTSGIEPRETQYF
TGTGCCAGCAGTGACTCGACTAGCGGGATCGAACCCCGGGAGACCCAGTACTTC
>17|TRBJ2-2|TRBV19|-|-
CASSRGASLFETGELFF
TGTGCCAGTAGTAGAGGAGCCTCGCTTTTCGAAACCGGGGAGCTGTTTTTT
>15|TRBJ1-1|TRBV30|few|TRBD1
CAWSGQGPFYTEAFF
TGTGCCTGGAGTGGACAGGGGCCGTTTTACACTGAAGCTTTCTTT
>13|TRBJ1-2|TRBV6-5|once|-
CASSPPRGDGYTF
TGTGCCAGCAGCCCCCCCCGCGGGGATGGCTACACCTTC
>14|TRBJ2-7|TRBV5-8|-|-
CASSLSRVPYEQYF
TGTGCCAGCAGCTTAAGTAGGGTCCCCTACGAGCAGTACTTC